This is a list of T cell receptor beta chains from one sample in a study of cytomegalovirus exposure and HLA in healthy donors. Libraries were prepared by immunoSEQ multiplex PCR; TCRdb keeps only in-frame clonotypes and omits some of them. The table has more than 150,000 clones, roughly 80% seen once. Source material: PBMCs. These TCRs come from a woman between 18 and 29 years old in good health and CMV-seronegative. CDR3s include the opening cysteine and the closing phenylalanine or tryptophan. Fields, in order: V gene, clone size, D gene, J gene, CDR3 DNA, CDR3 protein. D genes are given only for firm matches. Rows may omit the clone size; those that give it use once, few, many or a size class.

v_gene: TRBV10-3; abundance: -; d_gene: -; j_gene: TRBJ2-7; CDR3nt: TGTGCCATCAGTGAGCCCCAGGCAGGGGACGAGCAGTACTTC; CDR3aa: CAISEPQAGDEQYF
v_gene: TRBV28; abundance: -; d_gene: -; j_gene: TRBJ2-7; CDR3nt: TGTGCCACCTCCGGGGTACTTTCCTACGAGCAGTACTTC; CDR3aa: CATSGVLSYEQYF
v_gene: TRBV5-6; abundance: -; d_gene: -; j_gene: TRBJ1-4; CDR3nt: TGTGCCAGCAGCTTAGGAGGGGATGAAAAACTGTTTTTT; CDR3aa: CASSLGGDEKLFF
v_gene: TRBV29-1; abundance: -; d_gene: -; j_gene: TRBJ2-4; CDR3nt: TGCAGCGTTCATATATCGGGGAACATTCAGTACTTC; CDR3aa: CSVHISGNIQYF
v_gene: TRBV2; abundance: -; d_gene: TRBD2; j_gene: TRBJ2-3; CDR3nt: TGTGCCAGCCGGGGTAGCGGGGGGGCAAGCTCTCCAGATACGCAGTATTTT; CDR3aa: CASRGSGGASSPDTQYF
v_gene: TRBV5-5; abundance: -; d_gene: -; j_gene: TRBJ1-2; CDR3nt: TGTGCCAGCAGCCCCTGGACAGACGATGGCTACACCTTC; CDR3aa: CASSPWTDDGYTF
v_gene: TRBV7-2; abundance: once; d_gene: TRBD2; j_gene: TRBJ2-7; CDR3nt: TGTGCCAGCAGCTTAGCGACTAGCGGGAGAACCGAGCAGTACTTC; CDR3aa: CASSLATSGRTEQYF
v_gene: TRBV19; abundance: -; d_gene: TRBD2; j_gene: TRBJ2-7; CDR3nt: TGTGCCAGTAGTATAGATGGAGGGGCTAGCGGGGTGTACGAGCAGTACTTC; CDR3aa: CASSIDGGASGVYEQYF
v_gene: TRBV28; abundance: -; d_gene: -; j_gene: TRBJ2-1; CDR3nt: TGTGCCAGCAGTTTGGACTACGCCCCCAATGAGCAGTTCTTC; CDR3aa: CASSLDYAPNEQFF
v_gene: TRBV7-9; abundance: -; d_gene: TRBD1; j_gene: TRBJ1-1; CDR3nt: TGTGCCAGCACCCGGACAGGGGAAGGGCCTGAAGCTTTCTTT; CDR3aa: CASTRTGEGPEAFF
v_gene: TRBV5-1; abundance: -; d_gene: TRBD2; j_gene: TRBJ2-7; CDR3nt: TGCGCCAGCAGCTCTGTAGCGGGAGGGTCCGAGCAGTACTTC; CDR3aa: CASSSVAGGSEQYF
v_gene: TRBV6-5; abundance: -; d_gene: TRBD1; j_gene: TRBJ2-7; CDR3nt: TGTGCCAGCAGTTACCAGCTGACAGGGGCCTACGAGCAGTACTTC; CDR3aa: CASSYQLTGAYEQYF
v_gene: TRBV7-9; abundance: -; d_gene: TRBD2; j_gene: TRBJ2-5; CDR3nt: TGTGCCAGCAGCTCATTAGCGGGGGCCTTTGGTGAGACCCAGTACTTC; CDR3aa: CASSSLAGAFGETQYF
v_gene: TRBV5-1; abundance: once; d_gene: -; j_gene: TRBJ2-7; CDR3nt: TGCGCCAGCAGCTTCCCCTCGGGATCCTACGAGCAGTACTTC; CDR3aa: CASSFPSGSYEQYF
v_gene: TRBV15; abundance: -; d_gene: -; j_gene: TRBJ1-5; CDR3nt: TGTGCCACCAGCAGAGATTACATGCTCCCCAATCAGCCCCAGCATTTT; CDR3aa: CATSRDYMLPNQPQHF
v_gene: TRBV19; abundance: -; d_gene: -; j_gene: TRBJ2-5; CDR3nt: TGTGCCAGTACCTCAGGGGAGACCCAGTACTTC; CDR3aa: CASTSGETQYF
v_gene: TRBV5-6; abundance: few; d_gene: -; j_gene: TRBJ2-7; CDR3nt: TGTGCCAGCACCTTCCTAAGGAGCTCCTACGAGCAGTACTTC; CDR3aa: CASTFLRSSYEQYF
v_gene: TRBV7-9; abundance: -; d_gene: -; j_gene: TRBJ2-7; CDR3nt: TGTTCCAGCGTGGACCGAGGGTACGAGCAGTACTTC; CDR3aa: CSSVDRGYEQYF
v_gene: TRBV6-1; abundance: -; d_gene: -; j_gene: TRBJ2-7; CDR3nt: TGTGCCAGCACCGTTCGGACAGAAGGGTCCGAGCAGTACTTC; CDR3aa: CASTVRTEGSEQYF